This T cell receptor beta chain is from a study of CD8 T cells in Susac syndrome. The ends were cut back, 2 bases at V and 4 bases at J, with 14 bases in the middle. The length of the CDR3 is 15 residues. The V gene's germline CDR1 is SGHTA and CDR2 FQGNSA. TEMRA cells were FACS-enriched, while CD8+ and CD4+ T cells were negatively isolated. It was with random hexamers that about 0.45 to 1 ug RNA was reverse transcribed. With immunoSEQ multiplex PCR, TCR beta CDR3 was amplified across 54 Vbeta and 13 Jbeta. MiXCR was run by TCRdb on the immunoSEQ multiplex PCR reads, yielding one entry per CDR3 protein. The top ten clones hold approximately 0.14% of a sample with roughly 150,000 distinct CDR3 sequences, around 93% of them seen once.

This receptor was obtained from a human donor in good health. This rearrangement joins TRBV7-2 to TRBJ2-5, with D possibly being TRBD2 (7 bases). Sequenced material: CD4+ T cells from PBMCs. CDR3 sequence: CASSLWGGAIETQYF. As DNA, the CDR3 is TGTGCCAGCAGCTTATGGGGGGGGGCCATAGAGACCCAGTACTTC.